This T cell receptor beta chain is from a study of cytomegalovirus exposure and HLA in healthy donors. The length of the CDR3 is 14 residues. V dropped 6 bases and J dropped 5 bases, with 17 bases sitting between them. From germline, CDR1 is MNHEY and CDR2 SVGAGI. To note about this clone: Its antigen is currently unknown.

Donors showed nominal health when sampled, although they likely had unrecorded immune exposures. PCR used 60 Vbeta primers and 13 Jbeta primers. Only in-frame clones appear in the TCRdb table, and some are missing; sequencing was by immunoSEQ multiplex PCR. The sample holds 140,000 to 150,000 clones; 61% are singletons and the top ten take around 1.9%. The study's findings and limits: Reports indicated that the classifier achieved high specificity and sensitivity in diagnosing cytomegalovirus status.

The sequence derives from a male donor in good health and CMV-seronegative. The V gene is TRBV6-5, the J gene TRBJ2-7; D remains unclear. The sequenced sample was PBMCs. CDR3 sequence reads: CASREPSRIHEQYF. In DNA, the CDR3 is TGTGCCAGCAGAGAACCTTCTAGGATCCACGAGCAGTACTTC.